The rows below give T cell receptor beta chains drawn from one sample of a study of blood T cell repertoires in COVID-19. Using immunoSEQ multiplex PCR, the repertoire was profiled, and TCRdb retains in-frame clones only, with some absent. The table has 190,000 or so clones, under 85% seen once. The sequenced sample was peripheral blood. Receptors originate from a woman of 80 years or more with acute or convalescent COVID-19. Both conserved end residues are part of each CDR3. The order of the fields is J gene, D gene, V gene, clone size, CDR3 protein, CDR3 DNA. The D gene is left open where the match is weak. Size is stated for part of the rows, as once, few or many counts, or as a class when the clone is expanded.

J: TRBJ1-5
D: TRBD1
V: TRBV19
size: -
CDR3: CASHTPGGRPQHF
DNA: TGTGCCAGCCACACCCCAGGGGGCCGACCCCAGCATTTT

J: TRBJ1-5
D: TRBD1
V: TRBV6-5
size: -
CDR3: CASSYSGQGNQPQHF
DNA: TGTGCCAGCAGTTACTCAGGACAGGGAAACCAGCCCCAGCATTTT

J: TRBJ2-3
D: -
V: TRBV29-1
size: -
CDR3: CSTRTDTQYF
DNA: TGCAGCACCAGGACAGATACGCAGTATTTT

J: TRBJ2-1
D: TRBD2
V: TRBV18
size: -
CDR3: CASSPSREQNEQFF
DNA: TGTGCCAGCTCACCGTCGCGGGAGCAAAATGAGCAGTTCTTC

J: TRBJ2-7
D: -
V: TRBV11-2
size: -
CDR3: CASSLIGRGLYF
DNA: TGTGCCAGCAGCTTAATAGGTCGGGGACTTTACTTC

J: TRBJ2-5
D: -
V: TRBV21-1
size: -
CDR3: CASRLVALRQETQYF
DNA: TGTGCCAGCAGACTGGTCGCACTCCGGCAAGAGACCCAGTACTTC

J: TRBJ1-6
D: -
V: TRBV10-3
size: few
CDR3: CAISEPRRSSYNSPLHF
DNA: TGTGCCATCAGTGAGCCCCGACGGAGCTCCTATAATTCACCCCTCCACTTT

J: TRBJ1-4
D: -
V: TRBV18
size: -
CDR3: CASSPSVGGTTNEKLFF
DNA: TGTGCCAGCTCACCCTCCGTGGGAGGTACAACTAATGAAAAACTGTTTTTT

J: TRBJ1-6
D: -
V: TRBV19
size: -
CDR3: CATREGGSYNSPLHF
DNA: TGTGCCACTAGGGAGGGTGGCTCCTATAATTCACCCCTCCACTTT

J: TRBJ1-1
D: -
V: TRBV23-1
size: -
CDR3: CASSQWVQQGNTEAFF
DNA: TGCGCCAGCAGTCAATGGGTACAGCAGGGGAACACTGAAGCTTTCTTT

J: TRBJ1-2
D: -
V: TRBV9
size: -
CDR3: CASSVDRGYYGYTF
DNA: TGTGCCAGCAGCGTAGATAGGGGGTACTATGGCTACACCTTC

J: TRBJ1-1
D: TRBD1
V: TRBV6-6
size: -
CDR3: CASSPGQGAFTEAFF
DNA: TGTGCCAGCAGTCCAGGACAGGGGGCATTTACTGAAGCTTTCTTT

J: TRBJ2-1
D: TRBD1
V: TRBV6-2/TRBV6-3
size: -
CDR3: CASSYSWGSGQWDEQFF
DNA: TGTGCCAGCAGTTACTCGTGGGGTTCGGGACAGTGGGATGAGCAGTTCTTC

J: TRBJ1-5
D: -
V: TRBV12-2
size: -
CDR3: CASRSMAEESNQPQHF
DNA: TGTGCAAGTCGCTCTATGGCAGAGGAAAGCAATCAGCCCCAGCATTTT

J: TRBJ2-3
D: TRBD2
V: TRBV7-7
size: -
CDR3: CASSLGLAGPRDTQYF
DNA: TGTGCCAGCAGCTTGGGACTAGCGGGGCCAAGGGATACGCAGTATTTT

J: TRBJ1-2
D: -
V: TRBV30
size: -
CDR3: CAWSRGTGSPNYGYTF
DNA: TGTGCCTGGAGTAGGGGAACAGGGTCTCCTAACTATGGCTACACCTTC

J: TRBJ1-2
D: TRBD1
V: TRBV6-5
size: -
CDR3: CASTILRDSDLYTF
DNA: TGTGCCAGCACCATTCTCCGGGACAGCGATCTCTACACCTTC

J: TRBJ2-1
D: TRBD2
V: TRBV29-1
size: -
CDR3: CSVELLAVRTNEQFF
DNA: TGCAGCGTTGAACTACTAGCGGTCCGAACCAATGAGCAGTTCTTC

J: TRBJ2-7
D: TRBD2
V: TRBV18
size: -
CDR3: CASSPPTSGTYEQYF
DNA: TGTGCCAGCTCACCCCCGACTAGCGGGACCTACGAGCAGTACTTC

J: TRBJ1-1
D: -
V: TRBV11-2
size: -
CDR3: CASSFNQGNTEAFF
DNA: TGTGCCAGCAGCTTCAATCAGGGGAACACTGAAGCTTTCTTT

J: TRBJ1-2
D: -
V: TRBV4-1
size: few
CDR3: CASSQVTGTYGYTF
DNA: TGCGCCAGCAGCCAAGTTACAGGGACCTATGGCTACACCTTC

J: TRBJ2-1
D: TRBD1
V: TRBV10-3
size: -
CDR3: CGTGFPEQFF
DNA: TGTGGGACAGGGTTCCCTGAGCAGTTCTTC

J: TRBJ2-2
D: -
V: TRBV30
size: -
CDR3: CAWSVTWTAAPTGELFF
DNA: TGTGCCTGGAGCGTAACTTGGACAGCCGCTCCAACCGGGGAGCTGTTTTTT

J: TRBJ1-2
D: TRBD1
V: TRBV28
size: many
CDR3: CASTLGQPYGYTF
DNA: TGTGCCAGCACATTGGGACAGCCCTATGGCTACACCTTC

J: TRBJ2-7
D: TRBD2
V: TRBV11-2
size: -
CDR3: CASSLVPAGAYEQYF
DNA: TGTGCCAGCAGCTTAGTGCCAGCGGGGGCCTACGAGCAGTACTTC

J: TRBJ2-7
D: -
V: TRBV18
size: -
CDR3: CASSRSGTLYEQYF
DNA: TGTGCCAGCTCACGATCAGGGACTCTCTACGAGCAGTACTTC

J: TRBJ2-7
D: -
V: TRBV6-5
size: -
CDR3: CASRLTAGEQYF
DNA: TGTGCCAGCAGGTTGACAGCGGGCGAGCAGTACTTC

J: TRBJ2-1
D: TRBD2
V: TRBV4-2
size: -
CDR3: CASSLFSGGAGQFF
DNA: TGTGCCAGCAGCCTATTTAGCGGGGGGGCCGGACAGTTCTTC

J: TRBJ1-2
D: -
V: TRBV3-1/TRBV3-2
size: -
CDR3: CASSQAQGHIYGYTF
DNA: TGTGCCAGCAGCCAAGCCCAGGGCCACATCTATGGCTACACCTTC

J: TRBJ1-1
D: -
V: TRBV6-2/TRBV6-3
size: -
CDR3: CASSTPRLPGVEAFF
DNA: TGTGCCAGCAGCACACCCAGACTCCCAGGGGTTGAAGCTTTCTTT